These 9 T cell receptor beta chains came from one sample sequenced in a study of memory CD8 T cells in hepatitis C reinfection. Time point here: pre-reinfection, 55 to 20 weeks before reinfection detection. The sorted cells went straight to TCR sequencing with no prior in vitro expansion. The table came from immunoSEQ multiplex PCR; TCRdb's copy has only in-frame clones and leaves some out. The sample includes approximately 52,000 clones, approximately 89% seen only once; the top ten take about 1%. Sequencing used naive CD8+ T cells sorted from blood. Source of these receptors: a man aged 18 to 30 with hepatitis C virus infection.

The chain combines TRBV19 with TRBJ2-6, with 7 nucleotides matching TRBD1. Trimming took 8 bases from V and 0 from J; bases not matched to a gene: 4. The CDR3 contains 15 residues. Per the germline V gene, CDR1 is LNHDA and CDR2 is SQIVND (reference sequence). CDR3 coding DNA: TGTGCCAGTTTGGACAGGTACTCTGGGGCCAACGTCCTGACTTTC. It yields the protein CASLDRYSGANVLTF.

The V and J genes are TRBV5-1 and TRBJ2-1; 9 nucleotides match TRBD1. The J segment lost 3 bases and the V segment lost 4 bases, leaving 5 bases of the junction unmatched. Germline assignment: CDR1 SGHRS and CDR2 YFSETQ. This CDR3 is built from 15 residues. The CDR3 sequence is CASSRGQGLYNEQFF. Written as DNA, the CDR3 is TGCGCCAGCAGCAGGGGACAGGGCCTCTACAATGAGCAGTTCTTC.

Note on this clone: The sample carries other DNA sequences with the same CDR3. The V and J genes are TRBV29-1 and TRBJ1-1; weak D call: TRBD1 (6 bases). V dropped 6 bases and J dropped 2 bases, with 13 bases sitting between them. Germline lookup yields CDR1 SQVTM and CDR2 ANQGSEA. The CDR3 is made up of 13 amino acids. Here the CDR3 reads CSVVTDRNTEAFF. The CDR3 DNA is TGCAGCGTAGTAACGGACAGAAACACTGAAGCTTTCTTT. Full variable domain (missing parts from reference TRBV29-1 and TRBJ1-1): SAVISQKPSRDICQRGTSLTIQCQVDSQVTMMFWYRQQPGQSLTLIATANQGSEATYESGFVIDKFPISRPNLTFSTLTVSNMSPEDSSIYLCSVVTDRNTEAFFGQGTRLTVV.

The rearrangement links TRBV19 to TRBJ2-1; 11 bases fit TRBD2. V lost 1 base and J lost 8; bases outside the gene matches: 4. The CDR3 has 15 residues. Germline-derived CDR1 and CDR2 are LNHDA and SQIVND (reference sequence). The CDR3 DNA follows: TGTGCCAGTAGTATAGTAGCGGGAGGGCGTCATGAGCAGTTCTTC. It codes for CASSIVAGGRHEQFF. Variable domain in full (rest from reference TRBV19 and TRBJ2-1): DGGITQSPKYLFRKEGQNVTLSCEQNLNHDAMYWYRQDPGQGLRLIYYSQIVNDFQKGDIAEGYSVSREKKESFPLTVTSAQKNPTAFYLCASSIVAGGRHEQFFGPGTRLTVL.

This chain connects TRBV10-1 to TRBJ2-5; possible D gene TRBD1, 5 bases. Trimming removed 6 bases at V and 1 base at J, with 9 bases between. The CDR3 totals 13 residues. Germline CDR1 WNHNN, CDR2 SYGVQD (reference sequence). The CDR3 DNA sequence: TGCGCCAGCAGCTCAGGGATCCAAGAGACCCAGTACTTC. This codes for CASSSGIQETQYF.

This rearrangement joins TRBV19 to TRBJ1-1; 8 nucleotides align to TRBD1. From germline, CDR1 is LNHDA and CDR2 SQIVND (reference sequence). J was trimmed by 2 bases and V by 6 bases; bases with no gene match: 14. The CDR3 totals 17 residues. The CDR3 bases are TGTGCCAGTAGAACTGACAGGGGAACTTATCGTAACACTGAAGCTTTCTTT. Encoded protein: CASRTDRGTYRNTEAFF.

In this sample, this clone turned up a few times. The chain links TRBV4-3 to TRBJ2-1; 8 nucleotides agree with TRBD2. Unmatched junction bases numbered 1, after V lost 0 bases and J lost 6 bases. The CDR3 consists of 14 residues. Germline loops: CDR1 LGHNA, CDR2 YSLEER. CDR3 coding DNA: TGCGCCAGCAGCCAAGAGGGGACTAGCAATGAGCAGTTCTTC. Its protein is CASSQEGTSNEQFF.

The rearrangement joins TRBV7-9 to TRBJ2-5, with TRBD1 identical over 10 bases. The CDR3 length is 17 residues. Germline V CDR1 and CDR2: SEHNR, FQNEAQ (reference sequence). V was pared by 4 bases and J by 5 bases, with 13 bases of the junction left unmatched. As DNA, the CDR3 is TGTGCCAGCAGCTCGGTCCCGGGACAGGGGCCACGGGAGACCCAGTACTTC. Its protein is CASSSVPGQGPRETQYF.

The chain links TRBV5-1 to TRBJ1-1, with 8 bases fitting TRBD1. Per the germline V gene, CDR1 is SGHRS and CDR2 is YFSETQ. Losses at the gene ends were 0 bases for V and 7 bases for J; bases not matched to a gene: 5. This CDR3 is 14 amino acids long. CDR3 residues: CASSLGRGHGEAFF. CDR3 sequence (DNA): TGCGCCAGCAGCTTGGGCAGGGGGCATGGTGAAGCTTTCTTT.